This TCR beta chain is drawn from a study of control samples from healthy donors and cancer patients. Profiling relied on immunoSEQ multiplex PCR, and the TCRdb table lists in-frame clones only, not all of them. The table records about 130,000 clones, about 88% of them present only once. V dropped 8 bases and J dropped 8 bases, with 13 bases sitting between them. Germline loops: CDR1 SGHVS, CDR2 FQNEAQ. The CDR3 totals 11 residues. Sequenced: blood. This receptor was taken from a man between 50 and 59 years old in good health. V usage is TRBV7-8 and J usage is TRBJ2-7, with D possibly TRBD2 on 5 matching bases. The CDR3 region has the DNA TGTGCCAGCGGACTTGACTATAAGCAGTACTTC. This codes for CASGLDYKQYF.